The T cell receptor (beta chain) under discussion was sequenced for a study of T cell responses to AZD1222 COVID-19 vaccine. Whole-study findings and limits: Spike-specific TCR breadth and depth went up after people got two AZD1222 doses. At baseline, seropositivity was found in only a handful of AZD1222 recipients.

Assay: immunoSEQ multiplex PCR; the TCRdb copy retains only in-frame clones and omits some. The sample carries around 120,000 clones, about 90% recorded once. Concerning this clone itself: Its cognate antigen is unknown.

The germline V gene encodes CDR1 KGHDR and CDR2 SFDVKD. V shed 4 bases, J shed 5 bases, and the junction held 10 bases outside the gene matches. CDR3 size: 16 residues. This clonotype originated in an adult who received the AZD1222 COVID-19 vaccine. This sample comprised peripheral blood, obtained 28 days after the second AZD1222 dose. The chain combines TRBV24-1 with TRBJ2-1; TRBD2 matches 7 bases. The CDR3 here is CATSDPAGLGDNEQFF. The CDR3 DNA sequence: TGTGCCACCAGTGACCCAGCGGGGTTAGGAGACAATGAGCAGTTCTTC.